The rows below give T cell receptor beta chains drawn from one sample of a study of blood T cell repertoires in COVID-19. The assay was immunoSEQ multiplex PCR, and TCRdb's table has in-frame clones only and misses some. The sample includes under 250,000 clones, approximately 82% of them seen just once. Sequencing was performed on peripheral blood. The source is a woman between 35 and 50 years old with acute or convalescent COVID-19. Both conserved end residues are part of each CDR3. The D gene is left open where the match is weak. Only some rows state a clone size, as once, few, many or a class for expanded clones.

CDR3nt: TGTGCTAGTGGTTTGGGACAGGGTGGCTCCTACGAGCAGTACTTC
CDR3aa: CASGLGQGGSYEQYF
j_gene: TRBJ2-7
v_gene: TRBV12-5
abundance: -
d_gene: TRBD1

CDR3nt: TGTGCCAGCAGTGAAGCGCAACGGAGACGGGTCAAGACTAGCACAGATACGCAGTATTTT
CDR3aa: CASSEAQRRRVKTSTDTQYF
j_gene: TRBJ2-3
v_gene: TRBV2
abundance: -
d_gene: -

CDR3nt: TGTGCCAGCATGCGACTAGCGGGAGAAAACGAGCAGTACTTC
CDR3aa: CASMRLAGENEQYF
j_gene: TRBJ2-7
v_gene: TRBV7-2
abundance: few
d_gene: TRBD2

CDR3nt: TGTGCCAGCAGCTTGATCGGGCAGGGAGGGGAGACCCAGTACTTC
CDR3aa: CASSLIGQGGETQYF
j_gene: TRBJ2-5
v_gene: TRBV5-4
abundance: -
d_gene: TRBD2

CDR3nt: TGTGCCAGCAGCTTTACGTGGGGGGACACCGGGGAGCTGTTTTTT
CDR3aa: CASSFTWGDTGELFF
j_gene: TRBJ2-2
v_gene: TRBV6-2/TRBV6-3
abundance: -
d_gene: -

CDR3nt: TGTGCCAGCAGTGGGACAGGGCTGAACACTGAAGCTTTCTTT
CDR3aa: CASSGTGLNTEAFF
j_gene: TRBJ1-1
v_gene: TRBV2
abundance: -
d_gene: TRBD1

CDR3nt: TGTGCCACCAGTCTAGGGGACTATGGCTACACCTTC
CDR3aa: CATSLGDYGYTF
j_gene: TRBJ1-2
v_gene: TRBV15
abundance: -
d_gene: -

CDR3nt: TGTGCCATCAGTGAGTCGAAAGCGGGAGGGCCTGATGAGCAGTTCTTC
CDR3aa: CAISESKAGGPDEQFF
j_gene: TRBJ2-1
v_gene: TRBV10-3
abundance: -
d_gene: TRBD2

CDR3nt: TGTGCCTGGAACAGGGAAAATAATTCACCCCTCCACTTT
CDR3aa: CAWNRENNSPLHF
j_gene: TRBJ1-6
v_gene: TRBV30
abundance: -
d_gene: -

CDR3nt: TGCGCCAGCAGCCAAGACCTAGCGGGAGGGGTCTACAATGAGCAGTTCTTC
CDR3aa: CASSQDLAGGVYNEQFF
j_gene: TRBJ2-1
v_gene: TRBV4-1
abundance: -
d_gene: TRBD2

CDR3nt: TGTGCCAGCAGCTTCGGGACTAGCGGGAGGGCCCGCACCGGGGAGCTGTTTTTT
CDR3aa: CASSFGTSGRARTGELFF
j_gene: TRBJ2-2
v_gene: TRBV7-9
abundance: -
d_gene: TRBD2

CDR3nt: TGTGCCCTCCGCGGGTCCCTCTCCATGAACACTGAAGCTTTCTTT
CDR3aa: CALRGSLSMNTEAFF
j_gene: TRBJ1-1
v_gene: TRBV28
abundance: -
d_gene: -

CDR3nt: TGTGCCACCAGTCACGGGGGGGGAGGCTACGAGCAGTACTTC
CDR3aa: CATSHGGGGYEQYF
j_gene: TRBJ2-7
v_gene: TRBV15
abundance: -
d_gene: TRBD2